These T cell receptor beta chains were read from a single sample in a study of tumor-infiltrating lymphocytes in primary liver carcinoma. TCRdb passed the multiplex PCR reads through MiXCR, listing each CDR3 protein once. The sample shows hundreds of thousands of distinct CDR3 sequences, 55% to 65% of them seen only once. The sample was peripheral blood. These receptors originate from a man aged 40-55 years with primary liver carcinoma and hepatitis B virus infection. Each CDR3 is given without its conserved first and last residue. Each record gives: J gene, clone size, V gene, CDR3 protein. Size values are once, few and many counts, or a class for expanded clones, and some rows have none.

TRBJ1-6	-	TRBV4-2	AGSQEGTAHNSPLH
TRBJ2-1	-	TRBV6-2/TRBV6-3	ASSRRVLAANEKF
TRBJ2-1	-	TRBV28	ASGTSGSLSFKQF
TRBJ2-6	many	TRBV11-2	ASASSGGANVLT
TRBJ1-1	few	TRBV6-1	ASKGRTNTEAF
TRBJ2-1	many	TRBV5-4	ASSLRLAGGLNEQF
TRBJ1-1	many	TRBV14	ASSQPTDRTEAF
TRBJ1-1	few	TRBV30	ACPPPGQGALTEAF
TRBJ2-1	-	TRBV30	AWGAGLNSYNEQF
TRBJ2-1	-	TRBV5-1	ASSVYGGDEQF
TRBJ2-2	-	TRBV5-6	ASSSFRNSGTGELF
TRBJ2-4	-	TRBV11-1	ASSFPGTGGTKNIQC
TRBJ1-1	many	TRBV29-1	SVQGRGGTEAF
TRBJ2-5	few	TRBV28	ASSSSATTQWTQY
TRBJ1-5	few	TRBV4-3	ASSQDPRSNQPQH
TRBJ2-1	many	TRBV5-4	ASSGNNEQF
TRBJ2-3	-	TRBV29-1	IASPGTDTQY
TRBJ1-1	few	TRBV12-3/TRBV12-4	ASSLEGRPTEAF
TRBJ2-1	-	TRBV11-1	ASSLLPGLGYNEQF
TRBJ1-1	few	TRBV5-4	ASSLPQGANTEAF
TRBJ1-1	many	TRBV12-3/TRBV12-4	ASSVPLGTEAF
TRBJ2-5	many	TRBV5-4	ASSLVDSQETQY
TRBJ2-2	few	TRBV28	ASSNYGLGAGELF
TRBJ2-3	-	TRBV5-5	ASNSARGWSDTQN
TRBJ2-7	once	TRBV12-3/TRBV12-4	AISSFGTRGYEQY
TRBJ1-1	large	TRBV29-1	SVAGGWGMNTEAF
TRBJ2-7	many	TRBV28	ASSLTSGSYEQY
TRBJ1-4	few	TRBV7-9	ASSFNGDNEKLF
TRBJ2-3	-	TRBV14	ASSRGYADTQY
TRBJ1-1	-	TRBV29-1	GVKDWGRGNTEAF
TRBJ1-1	-	TRBV29-1	SVVSGQLNTEAF
TRBJ2-3	few	TRBV28	ASSLRPSTDTQY
TRBJ2-7	-	TRBV14	ASSRGTTFYEQY
TRBJ2-2	many	TRBV5-1	ASSLVPGLTNTGELF
TRBJ2-3	-	TRBV11-1	ANSLPREGTDTQY
TRBJ2-5	-	TRBV29-1	SAGAKGETQN
TRBJ1-6	many	TRBV6-6	ASSSTGISPLH
TRBJ1-2	few	TRBV5-1	ASSYSPGPEGGYT
TRBJ2-1	few	TRBV30	AWRIIGQAYNEQF
TRBJ2-2	-	TRBV13	ASSLVSDTGELF
TRBJ1-2	many	TRBV29-1	SVEGVGTSTNYGYT
TRBJ2-3	few	TRBV6-2/TRBV6-3	ASSYSLQGHTDTQY
TRBJ2-1	-	TRBV10-3	AINGGGLNERF
TRBJ2-5	-	TRBV11-2	ASTYSTGTSVTGIQY
TRBJ2-1	many	TRBV10-3	AISESGLAIYNEQF
TRBJ1-4	-	TRBV5-1	ASSPGTGREKLF
TRBJ1-1	few	TRBV5-1	ASSLGVLENTEAF
TRBJ1-1	once	TRBV6-2/TRBV6-3	ASSPDSYLNTETF
TRBJ2-1	-	TRBV5-1	ASSLAGAGPINNEQF
TRBJ2-7	-	TRBV5-5	ASSLQGPTYEQY
TRBJ2-1	-	TRBV5-1	ASSLLLAGYYNEQF
TRBJ1-2	-	TRBV6-1	ASLSGGGGRGYT
TRBJ2-1	-	TRBV11-2	ASKLDGGYNNEQF